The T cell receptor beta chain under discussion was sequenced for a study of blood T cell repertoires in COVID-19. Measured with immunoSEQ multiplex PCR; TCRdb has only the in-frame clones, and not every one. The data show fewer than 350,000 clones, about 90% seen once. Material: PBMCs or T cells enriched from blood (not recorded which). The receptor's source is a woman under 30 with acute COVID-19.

The CDR3 nucleotides read TGTGCCACACTCGGGACTAGATCACGCGAGCAGTTCTTC. Its protein product is CATLGTRSREQFF. The J gene is TRBJ2-1, the V gene TRBV15; 8 bases match TRBD2. This CDR3 has 13 amino acids. The V gene's germline CDR1 is LNHNV and CDR2 YYDKDF (reference sequence). The ends lost 9 bases at V and 10 bases at J; junction bases unmatched: 11.